These T cell receptor beta chains were read from a single sample in a study of beta chain features in type 1 diabetes. Libraries were prepared by immunoSEQ multiplex PCR; TCRdb keeps only in-frame clonotypes and omits some of them. The sample carries about 150,000 clones, more than 9% recorded once. Material: naive CD4+ T cells from blood. These receptors were taken from a young man in good health. CDR3s include the opening cysteine and the closing phenylalanine or tryptophan.

V gene: TRBV11-2
J gene: TRBJ1-4
CDR3 protein: CASSLDIRGPHNEKLFF

V gene: TRBV5-6
J gene: TRBJ2-3
CDR3 protein: CASSLGAGGTDTQYF

V gene: TRBV6-6
J gene: TRBJ1-5
CDR3 protein: CASAGGGSNQPQHF

V gene: TRBV18
J gene: TRBJ1-1
CDR3 protein: CASSPQNTGGMNTEAFF

V gene: TRBV7-9
J gene: TRBJ1-5
CDR3 protein: CASSRTGRQPQHF

V gene: TRBV4-2
J gene: TRBJ2-5
CDR3 protein: CASSQGTSGQETQYF

V gene: TRBV4-3
J gene: TRBJ1-3
CDR3 protein: CASSQDNLGNTIYF

V gene: TRBV6-5
J gene: TRBJ1-5
CDR3 protein: CASTSGGAGNQPQHF

V gene: TRBV6-1
J gene: TRBJ2-2
CDR3 protein: CASSELGGGELFF

V gene: TRBV5-1
J gene: TRBJ2-3
CDR3 protein: CASSLGVSASTDTQYF

V gene: TRBV15
J gene: TRBJ1-5
CDR3 protein: CATSRDGSYSNQPQHF

V gene: TRBV7-9
J gene: TRBJ2-7
CDR3 protein: CASSLAAGGPYEQYF

V gene: TRBV15
J gene: TRBJ2-5
CDR3 protein: CATSREYGGVQETQYF

V gene: TRBV4-3
J gene: TRBJ1-3
CDR3 protein: CASSSGGTGISTIYF

V gene: TRBV6-5
J gene: TRBJ1-6
CDR3 protein: CASSYKSGISPLHF

V gene: TRBV7-6
J gene: TRBJ1-1
CDR3 protein: CASSLGGEATEAFF

V gene: TRBV25-1
J gene: TRBJ2-5
CDR3 protein: CASNDRGGQETQYF

V gene: TRBV4-1
J gene: TRBJ2-1
CDR3 protein: CASSRTSGGAVDEQFF

V gene: TRBV18
J gene: TRBJ2-5
CDR3 protein: CASSPGTGGRETQYF

V gene: TRBV19
J gene: TRBJ2-3
CDR3 protein: CASSIASGDSDTQYF

V gene: TRBV5-4
J gene: TRBJ1-2
CDR3 protein: CASSWGRGTGYTF

V gene: TRBV6-5
J gene: TRBJ1-2
CDR3 protein: CASSYGTGGRKYGYTF

V gene: TRBV5-6
J gene: TRBJ1-4
CDR3 protein: CASSAGQGGGEKLFF

V gene: TRBV7-9
J gene: TRBJ2-1
CDR3 protein: CASSLARGRSNEQFF

V gene: TRBV6-5
J gene: TRBJ1-5
CDR3 protein: CASSYLSSSNQPQHF

V gene: TRBV5-1
J gene: TRBJ2-7
CDR3 protein: CASKTGTASYEQYF

V gene: TRBV7-2
J gene: TRBJ2-1
CDR3 protein: CASSQNPGIFLDNEQFF

V gene: TRBV5-6
J gene: TRBJ2-7
CDR3 protein: CASSSWTSGGPAYEQYF

V gene: TRBV29-1
J gene: TRBJ2-2
CDR3 protein: CSGANTGELFF

V gene: TRBV7-2
J gene: TRBJ2-1
CDR3 protein: CASSSPGLARDEQFF

V gene: TRBV5-1
J gene: NA
CDR3 protein: CASSIQGGGYEQYF

V gene: TRBV6-1
J gene: TRBJ1-6
CDR3 protein: CASSSQDRASSPLHF

V gene: TRBV6-4
J gene: TRBJ2-7
CDR3 protein: CASSDLGQGDEQYF

V gene: TRBV6-1
J gene: TRBJ2-7
CDR3 protein: CASSLGGTSGGEQYF

V gene: TRBV28
J gene: TRBJ2-7
CDR3 protein: CASSTGTAASYEQYF

V gene: TRBV27
J gene: TRBJ2-3
CDR3 protein: CASRDGTGSTDTQYF

V gene: TRBV7-2
J gene: TRBJ1-4
CDR3 protein: CASSLVGQGNEKLFF

V gene: TRBV2
J gene: TRBJ2-7
CDR3 protein: CASFRDRALYEQYF

V gene: TRBV7-9
J gene: NA
CDR3 protein: CASSPAPGKYEQYF

V gene: TRBV5-1
J gene: TRBJ2-7
CDR3 protein: CASSLGLGGSYEQYF

V gene: TRBV30
J gene: TRBJ1-5
CDR3 protein: CAWSSEAGNQPQHF

V gene: TRBV4-3
J gene: TRBJ1-4
CDR3 protein: CASSQTGGSEKLFF

V gene: TRBV7-2
J gene: TRBJ1-2
CDR3 protein: CASSPGGRSYTF

V gene: TRBV6-6
J gene: TRBJ1-6
CDR3 protein: CASSYEVYNSPLHF

V gene: TRBV27
J gene: TRBJ2-7
CDR3 protein: CASSPRLGGYEQYF

V gene: TRBV5-1
J gene: TRBJ2-6
CDR3 protein: CASSLVGSPGANVLTF

V gene: TRBV5-1
J gene: TRBJ2-5
CDR3 protein: CASSFGAGGPQETQYF

V gene: TRBV11-2
J gene: TRBJ2-5
CDR3 protein: CASSTRTEETQYF

V gene: TRBV19
J gene: TRBJ1-5
CDR3 protein: CASSMDPLGGQPQHF

V gene: TRBV5-1
J gene: TRBJ2-7
CDR3 protein: CASSRLRGYEQYF

V gene: TRBV5-1
J gene: TRBJ2-7
CDR3 protein: CASSLTESYEQYF

V gene: TRBV19
J gene: TRBJ2-7
CDR3 protein: CASSIRTGGEYEQYF

V gene: TRBV5-5
J gene: TRBJ2-7
CDR3 protein: CASSLAGQLYEQYF

V gene: TRBV6-4
J gene: TRBJ1-2
CDR3 protein: CASSPGWGGGYTF

V gene: TRBV28
J gene: TRBJ1-5
CDR3 protein: CASSTGGPNQPQHF

V gene: TRBV6-6
J gene: TRBJ1-1
CDR3 protein: CASSYSTLERDTEAFF